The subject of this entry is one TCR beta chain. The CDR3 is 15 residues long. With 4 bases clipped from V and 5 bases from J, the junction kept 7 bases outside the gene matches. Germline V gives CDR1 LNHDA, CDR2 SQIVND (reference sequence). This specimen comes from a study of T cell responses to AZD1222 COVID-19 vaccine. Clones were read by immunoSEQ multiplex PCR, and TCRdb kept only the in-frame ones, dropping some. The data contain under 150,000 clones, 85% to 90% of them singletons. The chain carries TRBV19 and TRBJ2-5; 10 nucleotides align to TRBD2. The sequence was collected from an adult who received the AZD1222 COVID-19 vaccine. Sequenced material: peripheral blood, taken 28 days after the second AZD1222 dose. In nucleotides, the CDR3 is TGTGCCAGTAGTAAGGGACTAGCGCGAGGGGAGACCCAGTACTTC. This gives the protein CASSKGLARGETQYF. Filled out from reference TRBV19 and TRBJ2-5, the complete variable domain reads DGGITQSPKYLFRKEGQNVTLSCEQNLNHDAMYWYRQDPGQGLRLIYYSQIVNDFQKGDIAEGYSVSREKKESFPLTVTSAQKNPTAFYLCASSKGLARGETQYFGPGTRLLVL.